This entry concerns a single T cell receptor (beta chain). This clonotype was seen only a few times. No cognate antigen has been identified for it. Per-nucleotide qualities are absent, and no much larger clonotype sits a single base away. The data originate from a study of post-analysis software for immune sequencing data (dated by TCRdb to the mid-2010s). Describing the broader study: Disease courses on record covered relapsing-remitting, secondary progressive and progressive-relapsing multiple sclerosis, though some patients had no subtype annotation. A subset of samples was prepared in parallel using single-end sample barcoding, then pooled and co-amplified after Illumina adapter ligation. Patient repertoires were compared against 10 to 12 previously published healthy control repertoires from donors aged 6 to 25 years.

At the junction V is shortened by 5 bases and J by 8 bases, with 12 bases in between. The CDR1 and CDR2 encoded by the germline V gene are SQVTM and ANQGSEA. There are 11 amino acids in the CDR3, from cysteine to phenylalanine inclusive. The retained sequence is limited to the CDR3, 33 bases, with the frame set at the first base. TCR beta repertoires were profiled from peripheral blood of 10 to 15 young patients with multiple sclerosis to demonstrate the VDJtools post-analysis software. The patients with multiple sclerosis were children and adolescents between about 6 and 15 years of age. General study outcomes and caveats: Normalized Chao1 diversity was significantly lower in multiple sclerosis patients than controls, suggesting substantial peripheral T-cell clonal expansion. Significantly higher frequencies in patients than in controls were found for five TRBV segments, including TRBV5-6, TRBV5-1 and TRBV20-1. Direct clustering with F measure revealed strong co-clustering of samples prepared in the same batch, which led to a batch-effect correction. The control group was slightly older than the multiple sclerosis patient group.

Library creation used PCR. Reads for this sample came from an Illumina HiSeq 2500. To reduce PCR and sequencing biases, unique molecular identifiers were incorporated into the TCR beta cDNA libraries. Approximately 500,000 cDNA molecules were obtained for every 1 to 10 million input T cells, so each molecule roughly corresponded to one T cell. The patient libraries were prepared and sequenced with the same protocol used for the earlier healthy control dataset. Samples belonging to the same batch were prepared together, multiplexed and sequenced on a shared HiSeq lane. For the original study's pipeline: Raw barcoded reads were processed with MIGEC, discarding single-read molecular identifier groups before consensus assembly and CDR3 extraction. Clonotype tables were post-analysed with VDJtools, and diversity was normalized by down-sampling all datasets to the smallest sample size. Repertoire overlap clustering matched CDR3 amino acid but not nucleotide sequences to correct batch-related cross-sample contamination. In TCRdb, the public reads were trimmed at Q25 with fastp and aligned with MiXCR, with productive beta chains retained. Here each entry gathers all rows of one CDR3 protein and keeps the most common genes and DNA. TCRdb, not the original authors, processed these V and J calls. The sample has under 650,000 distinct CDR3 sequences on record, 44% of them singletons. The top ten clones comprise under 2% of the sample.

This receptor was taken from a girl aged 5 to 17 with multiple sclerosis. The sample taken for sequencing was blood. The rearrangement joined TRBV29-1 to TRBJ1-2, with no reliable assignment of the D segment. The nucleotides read TGCAGCGTTTCGGATGAAGGCGGCTACACCTTC. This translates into CSVSDEGGYTF.